These 8 T cell receptor beta chains were sequenced from one sample in a study of Ad26.COV2.S vaccination and SARS-CoV-2 variants. This table comes from immunoSEQ multiplex PCR, and its TCRdb copy is limited to in-frame clones, with some not included. The sample has under 150,000 clones, around 86% seen once. The specimen comprised peripheral blood, sampled after recovery from COVID-19. The receptors stem from a human donor who had recovered from COVID-19.

The rearrangement joins TRBV11-2 to TRBJ2-7, with 11 bases aligning to TRBD2. The CDR3 loop spans 15 amino acids. The germline V gene has CDR1 SGHAT and CDR2 FQNNGV. The V and J ends lost 6 bases and 3 bases, in that order; junction bases with no gene match: 7. This chain's CDR3 is CASSLTSGTNYEQYF. The CDR3 coding sequence is TGTGCCAGCAGTTTGACTAGCGGGACCAACTACGAGCAGTACTTC. Filled out from reference TRBV11-2 and TRBJ2-7, the complete variable domain reads EAGVAQSPRYKIIEKRQSVAFWCNPISGHATLYWYQQILGQGPKLLIQFQNNGVVDDSQLPKDRFSAERLKGVDSTLKIQPAKLEDSAVYLCASSLTSGTNYEQYFGPGTRLTVT.

This rearrangement joins TRBV7-9 to TRBJ2-2, with D tentatively TRBD1 (6 bases). Germline values: CDR1 SEHNR, CDR2 FQNEAQ (reference sequence). The ends were cut back, 3 bases at V and 2 bases at J, with 10 bases in the middle. The CDR3 runs to 15 residues. CDR3 DNA: TGTGCCAGCAGCTTTACAGGGTTTAACACCGGGGAGCTGTTTTTT. Translating it yields CASSFTGFNTGELFF.

The rearrangement uses TRBV27 and TRBJ1-2, with 7 bases lining up with TRBD1. Germline CDR1 MNHEY, CDR2 SMNVEV (reference sequence). J gave up 7 bases and V 5 bases, and 10 bases lay outside the gene matches. CDR3 size: 14 residues. The CDR3, as DNA: TGTGCCAGCAGTCCTCAACAGGGGCAGGGTGGCTACACCTTC. This codes for CASSPQQGQGGYTF.

The chain employs TRBV7-2 and TRBJ2-3; 9 nucleotides match TRBD2. V trimming: 1 base; J trimming: 2 bases; junction bases outside the gene matches: 4. The CDR3 runs to 16 residues. The germline gives CDR1 SGHTA, CDR2 FQGNSA. CDR3 residues: CASSLGSGGYTDTQYF. The CDR3 coding sequence is TGTGCCAGCAGCTTAGGGAGCGGGGGGTACACAGATACGCAGTATTTT.

The rearrangement links TRBV6-1 to TRBJ2-7; possible D gene TRBD2, 5 bases. Germline V CDR1 and CDR2: MNHNS, SASEGT. The CDR3 is 16 residues long. V lost 4 bases to trimming and J lost 2 bases, with 18 bases between them. The DNA of the CDR3 is TGTGCCAGCAGTGGGATACTAGGACCTAGGGCCTACGAGCAGTACTTC. Protein: CASSGILGPRAYEQYF.

The genes are TRBV5-1 and TRBJ2-1; TRBD1 aligns across 9 bases. CDR3 length: 15 amino acids. After removal of 1 base from V and 5 bases from J, the junction contained 4 bases not matched to a gene. Germline CDR1 and CDR2: SGHRS and YFSETQ. The CDR3 DNA reads as TGCGCCAGCAGCTTGCGGACAGGGGATAACAATGAGCAGTTCTTC. It translates to CASSLRTGDNNEQFF.

The CDR3 here is CASSLGAGDTEAFF. The CDR3, as DNA: TGTGCCAGCAGCTTAGGGGCCGGGGACACTGAAGCTTTCTTT. This chain links TRBV7-2 with TRBJ1-1; D is uncertain. Germline loops: CDR1 SGHTA, CDR2 FQGNSA. Deletions cut 1 base from V and 3 bases from J, with 9 bases between. The CDR3 has 14 residues.

V gene TRBV5-6 combines with J gene TRBJ2-7, with D possibly matching TRBD1 (6 bases). Trimming took off 4 bases at V and 0 bases at J, with 14 bases between the two ends. This CDR3 contains 15 residues. Germline CDR1 and CDR2: SGHDT and YYEEEE. CDR3 nucleotide sequence: TGTGCCAGCAGCCTTAAGACAGGAATCTCCTACGAGCAGTACTTC. Residues: CASSLKTGISYEQYF. The complete variable domain, with remaining parts taken from reference TRBV5-6 and TRBJ2-7, reads DAGVTQSPTHLIKTRGQQVTLRCSPKSGHDTVSWYQQALGQGPQFIFQYYEEEERQRGNFPDRFSGHQFPNYSSELNVNALLLGDSALYLCASSLKTGISYEQYFGPGTRLTVT.